The TCR beta chain under discussion was sequenced for a study of blood T cells in healthy people across ages. With a J-beta primer mix and a sample-barcoded 5' primer, a second PCR ran about 7 to 12 cycles. TCRdb processed the 5' RACE reads anew with MiXCR; each CDR3 protein has one entry. Here the sample spans 1.8 million or so distinct CDR3 sequences, roughly 43% being singletons. Germline V lookup: CDR1 MNHEY, CDR2 SVGAGI. CDR3 length equals 15 residues. V trimming: 3 bases; J trimming: 2 bases; junction bases outside the gene matches: 5. Study results and limitations: Estimated diversity that came from one million T cells was considered an underestimate.

Total RNA amounts of at least 6 micrograms were extracted per sample. As for this clonotype: Its matching antigen is unknown.

The genes are TRBV6-5 and TRBJ2-3, with TRBD2 matching over 7 bases. The TCR comes from a human donor in good health. Sequencing was done on a sample of blood. Written as DNA, the CDR3 is TGTGCCAGCAGTTATGGAGCGGGGATCACAGATACGCAGTATTTT. Encoded protein: CASSYGAGITDTQYF.